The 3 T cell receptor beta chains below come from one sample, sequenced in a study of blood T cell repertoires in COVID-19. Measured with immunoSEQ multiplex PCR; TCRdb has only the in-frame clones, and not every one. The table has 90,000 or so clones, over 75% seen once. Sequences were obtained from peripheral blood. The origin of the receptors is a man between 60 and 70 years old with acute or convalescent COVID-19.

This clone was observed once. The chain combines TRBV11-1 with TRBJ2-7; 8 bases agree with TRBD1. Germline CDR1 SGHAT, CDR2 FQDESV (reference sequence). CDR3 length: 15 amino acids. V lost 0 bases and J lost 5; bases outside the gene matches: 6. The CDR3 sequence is CASSLARDRPHEQYF. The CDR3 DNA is TGTGCCAGCAGCTTAGCCCGGGACAGGCCCCACGAGCAGTACTTC.

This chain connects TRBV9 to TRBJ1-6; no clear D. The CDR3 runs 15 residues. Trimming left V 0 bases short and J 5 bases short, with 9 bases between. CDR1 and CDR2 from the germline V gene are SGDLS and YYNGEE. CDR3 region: CASSVGAGDNSPLHF. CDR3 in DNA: TGTGCCAGCAGCGTAGGAGCAGGCGATAATTCACCCCTCCACTTT.

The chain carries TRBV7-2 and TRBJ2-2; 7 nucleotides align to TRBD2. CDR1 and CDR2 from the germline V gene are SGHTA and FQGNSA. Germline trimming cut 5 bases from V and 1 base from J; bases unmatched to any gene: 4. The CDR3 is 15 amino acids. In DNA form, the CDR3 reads TGTGCCAGCAGCCTTTGGGGGGGGAACACCGGGGAGCTGTTTTTT. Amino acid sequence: CASSLWGGNTGELFF.